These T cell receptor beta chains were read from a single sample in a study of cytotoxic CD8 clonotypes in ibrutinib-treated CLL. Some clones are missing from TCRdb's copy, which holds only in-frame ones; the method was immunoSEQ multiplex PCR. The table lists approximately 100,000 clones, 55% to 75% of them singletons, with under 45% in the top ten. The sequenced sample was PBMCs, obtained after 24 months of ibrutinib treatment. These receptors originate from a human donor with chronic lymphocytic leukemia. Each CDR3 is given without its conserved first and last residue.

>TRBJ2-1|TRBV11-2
ASSHSSGGSSYNEQF
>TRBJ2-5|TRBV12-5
ASGEGLAETQY
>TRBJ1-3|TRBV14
ASSQRGGGSGNTIY
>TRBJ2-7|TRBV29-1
SVLGREQY
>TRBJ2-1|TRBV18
ASSPDSYNEQF
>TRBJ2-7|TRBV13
ASRPEGKAYEQY
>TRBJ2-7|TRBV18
ASSPGLSYEQY
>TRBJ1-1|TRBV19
ASSVGQNPNTEAF
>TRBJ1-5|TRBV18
ASSPRQGTNQPQH
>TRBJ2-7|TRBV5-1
ASSLVGDDEQY
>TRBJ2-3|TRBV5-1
ASSLAGSGLPDTQY
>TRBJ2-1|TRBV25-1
ASRGRVRIGEGLF
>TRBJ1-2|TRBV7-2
ASSLDKIGGYT
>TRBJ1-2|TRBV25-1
ASSEPTGPYT
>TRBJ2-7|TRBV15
ATSGPRGNEQY
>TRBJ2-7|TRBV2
ASSSNYEQY
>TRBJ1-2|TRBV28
ASNTPGSGYT
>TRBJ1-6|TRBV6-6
ASSYRSDYSPLH
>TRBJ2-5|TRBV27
ASSYSIKETQY
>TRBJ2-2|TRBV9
ASSEDWGDTGELF
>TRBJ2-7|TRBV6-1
ASSEAAWARGEQY
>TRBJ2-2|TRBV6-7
ASSWDPGTSELAGSPGELF
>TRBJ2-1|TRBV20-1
SALWGYEQF
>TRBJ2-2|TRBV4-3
ASSQPALNTGELF
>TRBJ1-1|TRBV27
ASSPFRTGNTEAF
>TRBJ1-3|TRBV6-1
ASRDRGAGNTIY
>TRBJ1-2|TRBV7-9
ASSSTGSRGSGYT
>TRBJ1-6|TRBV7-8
ASSLSREINSPLH
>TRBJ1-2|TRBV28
ASSLGGNYGYT
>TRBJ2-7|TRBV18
ASSPNSGGAEQY
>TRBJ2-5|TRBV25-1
ASSELETQY
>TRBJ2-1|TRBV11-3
ASRFPDGNEQF
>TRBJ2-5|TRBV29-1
SEGRGGFPPETQY
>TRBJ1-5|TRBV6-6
ASTPQGKQPQH
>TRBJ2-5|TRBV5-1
ASSLGGGGAQETQY
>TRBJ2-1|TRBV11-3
ASSLLSGLAGASYNEQF
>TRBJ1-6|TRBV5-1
ASSLQGGRDSPLH
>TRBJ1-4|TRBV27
ASSSLNTGGKLF
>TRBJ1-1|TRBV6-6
ASWEELTITEAF
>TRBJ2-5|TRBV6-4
ASSDWTSEEETQY
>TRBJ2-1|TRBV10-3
AINRGGNEQF
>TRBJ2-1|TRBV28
ASSSSVRASYNEQF
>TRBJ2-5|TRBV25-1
ASSDKLAGGTQY
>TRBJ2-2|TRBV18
ASSPAAGSNTGELF
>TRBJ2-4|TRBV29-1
SVEIGGAKNIQY
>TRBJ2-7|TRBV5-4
ASSLGREGYEQY
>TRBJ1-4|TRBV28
ASSFLDGRAEKLF
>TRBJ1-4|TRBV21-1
ARGGDNEKLF